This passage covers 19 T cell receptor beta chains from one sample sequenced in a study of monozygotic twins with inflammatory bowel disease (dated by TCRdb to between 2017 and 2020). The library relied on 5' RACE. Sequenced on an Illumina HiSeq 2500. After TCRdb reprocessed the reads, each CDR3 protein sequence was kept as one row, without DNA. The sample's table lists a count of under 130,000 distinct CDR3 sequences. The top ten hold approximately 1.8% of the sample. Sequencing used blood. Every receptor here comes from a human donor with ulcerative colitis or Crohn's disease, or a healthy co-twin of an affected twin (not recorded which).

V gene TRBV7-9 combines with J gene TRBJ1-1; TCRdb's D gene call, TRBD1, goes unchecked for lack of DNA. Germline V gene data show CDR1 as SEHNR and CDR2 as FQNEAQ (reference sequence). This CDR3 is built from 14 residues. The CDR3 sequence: CASSARQVNTEAFF.

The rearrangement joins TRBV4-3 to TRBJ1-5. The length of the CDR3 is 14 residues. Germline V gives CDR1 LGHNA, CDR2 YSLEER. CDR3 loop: CASSQDSVYQPQHF.

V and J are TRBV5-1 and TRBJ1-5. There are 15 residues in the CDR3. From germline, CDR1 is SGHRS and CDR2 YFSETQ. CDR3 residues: CASSPDGDSNQPQHF.

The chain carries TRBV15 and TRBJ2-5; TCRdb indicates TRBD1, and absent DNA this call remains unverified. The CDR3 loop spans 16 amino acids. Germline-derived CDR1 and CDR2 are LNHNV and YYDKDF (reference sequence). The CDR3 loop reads CATSRRTSSMSETQYF.

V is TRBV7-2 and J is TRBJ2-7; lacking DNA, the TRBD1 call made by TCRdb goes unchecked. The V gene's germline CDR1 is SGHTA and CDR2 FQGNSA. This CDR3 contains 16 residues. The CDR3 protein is CASSPAGTAAPYEQYF. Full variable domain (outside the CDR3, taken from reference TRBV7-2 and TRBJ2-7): GAGVSQSPSNKVTEKGKDVELRCDPISGHTALYWYRQSLGQGLEFLIYFQGNSAPDKSGLPSDRFSAERTGGSVSTLTIQRTQQEDSAVYLCASSPAGTAAPYEQYFGPGTRLTVT.

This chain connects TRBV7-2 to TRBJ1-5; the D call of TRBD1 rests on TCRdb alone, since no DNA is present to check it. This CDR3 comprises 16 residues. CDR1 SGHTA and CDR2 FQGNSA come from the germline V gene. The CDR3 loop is CASSFQGGASNQPQHF. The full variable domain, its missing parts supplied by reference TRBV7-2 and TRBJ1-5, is GAGVSQSPSNKVTEKGKDVELRCDPISGHTALYWYRQSLGQGLEFLIYFQGNSAPDKSGLPSDRFSAERTGGSVSTLTIQRTQQEDSAVYLCASSFQGGASNQPQHFGDGTRLSIL.

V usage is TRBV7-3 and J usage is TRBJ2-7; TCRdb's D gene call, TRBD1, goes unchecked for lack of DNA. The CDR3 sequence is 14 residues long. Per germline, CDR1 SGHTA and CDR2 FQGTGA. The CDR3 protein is CACSLTGTGYEQYF.

The CDR3 here is CASSSHLGDNEQFF. The chain is built from TRBV5-1 and TRBJ2-1; the TRBD1 assignment by TCRdb is unverifiable without DNA. Per the germline V gene, CDR1 is SGHRS and CDR2 is YFSETQ. The CDR3 sequence is 14 residues long.

CDR3 sequence reads: CASYRGETPGSCFF. The chain has TRBV7-2 and TRBJ2-2; TCRdb reports TRBD1, a call that lacks DNA to check it against. The CDR3 is 14 residues long. The germline V gene has CDR1 SGHTA and CDR2 FQGNSA.

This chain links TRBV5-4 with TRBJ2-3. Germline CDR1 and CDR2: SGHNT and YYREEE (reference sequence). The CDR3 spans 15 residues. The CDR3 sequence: CASTLRAASTDTQYF.

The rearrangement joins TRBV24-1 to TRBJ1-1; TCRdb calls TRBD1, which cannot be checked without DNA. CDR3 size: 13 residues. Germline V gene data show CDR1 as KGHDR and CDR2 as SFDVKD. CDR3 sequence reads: CATRTEQNTEAFF.

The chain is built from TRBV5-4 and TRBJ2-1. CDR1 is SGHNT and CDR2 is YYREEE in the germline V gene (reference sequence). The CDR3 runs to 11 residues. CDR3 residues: CASSLESSEFF.

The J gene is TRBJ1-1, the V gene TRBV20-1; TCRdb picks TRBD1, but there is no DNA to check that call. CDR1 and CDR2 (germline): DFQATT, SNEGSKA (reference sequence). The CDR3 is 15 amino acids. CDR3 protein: CSASAADRLNTEAFF.

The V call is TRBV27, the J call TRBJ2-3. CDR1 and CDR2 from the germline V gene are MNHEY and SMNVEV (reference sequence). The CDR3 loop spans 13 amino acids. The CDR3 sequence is CASSSPYTDTQYF.

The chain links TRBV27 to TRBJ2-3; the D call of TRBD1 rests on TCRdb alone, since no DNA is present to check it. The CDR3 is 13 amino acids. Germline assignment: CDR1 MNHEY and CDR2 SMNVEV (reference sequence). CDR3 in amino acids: CASYTGTADTQYF.

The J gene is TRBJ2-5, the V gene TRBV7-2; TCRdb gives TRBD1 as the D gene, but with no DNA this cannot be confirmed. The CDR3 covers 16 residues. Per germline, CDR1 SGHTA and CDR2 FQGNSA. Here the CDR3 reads CASSSRVGGVQETQYF.

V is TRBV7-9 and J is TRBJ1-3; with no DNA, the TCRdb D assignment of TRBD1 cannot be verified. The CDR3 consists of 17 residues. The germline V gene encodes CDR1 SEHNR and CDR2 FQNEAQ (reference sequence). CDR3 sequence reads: CASSSRGGFDAGNTIYF.

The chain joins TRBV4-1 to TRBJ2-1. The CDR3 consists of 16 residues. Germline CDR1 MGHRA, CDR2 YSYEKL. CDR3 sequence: CASSQLGLKTYNEQFF.

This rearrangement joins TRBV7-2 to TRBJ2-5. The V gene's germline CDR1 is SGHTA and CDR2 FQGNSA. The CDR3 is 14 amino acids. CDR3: CASSLGWRQETQYF.